This T cell receptor beta chain was retrieved from a study of T cell repertoires in cytomegalovirus infection. About the research overall: Through public TCR beta signatures, both CMV infection and matching HLA type were indicated.

Per the germline V gene, CDR1 is SGHTA and CDR2 is FQGNSA. The V and J ends lost 0 bases and 6 bases, in that order; junction bases with no gene match: 3. CDR3 length: 15 residues. TCRdb processed the reads anew with MiXCR; each CDR3 protein has one entry. The sample contains around 320,000 distinct CDR3 sequences, 8% to 9.5% of which appear only once. Findings of the study overall: The ex vivo response showed dominance by HLA-C-restricted CMV-specific TCR beta clonotypes.

This clonotype was detected a few times. As yet, its antigen is unknown. The specimen sequenced was PBMCs. The receptor was derived from a human donor in good health (CMV status not recorded). Some clones in this sample may be carry-over from other donors' samples. This rearrangement joins TRBV7-2 to TRBJ2-1; 9 bases line up with TRBD1. In DNA form, the CDR3 reads TGTGCCAGCAGCTTAGCGGGGACAGGGCGCAATGAGCAGTTCTTC. Translating it yields CASSLAGTGRNEQFF.